The present T cell receptor beta chain was sequenced within a study of radiotherapy plus CTLA-4 blockade in lung cancer (dated by TCRdb to between 2018 and 2020). A note on the overall study: Among enrolled patients, under 20% had an objective response and 25% to 40% reached disease control. What the work shows at the level of the full study, not this receptor alone: Increased serum interferon-beta after radiation, together with early dynamic changes in blood T cell clones, were reported to be the strongest predictors of response. TCR clones derived from tumors expanded in peripheral blood after treatment with radiotherapy and ipilimumab.

For this clone: Its cognate antigen has yet to be identified. No base-level quality is on record; no much larger clone is a single base apart.

The germline V gene encodes CDR1 MNHEY and CDR2 SVGAGI. The cysteine opens and the phenylalanine closes a CDR3 of 15 amino acids. Here the CDR3 DNA is all that survives: 45 bases in frame from base 1. The trim is 7 bases for V and 3 bases for J, with a gap of 16 bases between the germline ends. The library was made by the immunoSEQ multiplex PCR assay. TCRdb took this table from immuneACCESS and kept in-frame rearrangements with V and J called. Such tables lack part of the clones; where checked against another copy, unresolved V genes explain under half of the gap, and the rest is unexplained. This sample gives some 80,000 clones in total; 78% of them show up just once. Of the sample, roughly 22% falls within the top ten clones. The study tested focal radiation therapy combined with CTLA-4 blockade (ipilimumab) in patients with chemo-refractory metastatic non-small-cell lung cancer.

Sequenced material: peripheral blood, taken from a patient treated with radiotherapy plus ipilimumab. Recombination linked TRBV6-5 to TRBJ2-1; TRBD2 might be the D gene, on 6 matching bases. This clonotype was sampled from a human donor with non-small cell lung cancer whose response to radiotherapy plus ipilimumab could not be evaluated. Some clones in this sample may be carry-over from other donors' samples. This receptor carries the CDR3 CASMPVAGFYNEQFF. The DNA sequence is given as TGTGCCAGCATGCCAGTCGCGGGGTTCTACAATGAGCAGTTCTTC.